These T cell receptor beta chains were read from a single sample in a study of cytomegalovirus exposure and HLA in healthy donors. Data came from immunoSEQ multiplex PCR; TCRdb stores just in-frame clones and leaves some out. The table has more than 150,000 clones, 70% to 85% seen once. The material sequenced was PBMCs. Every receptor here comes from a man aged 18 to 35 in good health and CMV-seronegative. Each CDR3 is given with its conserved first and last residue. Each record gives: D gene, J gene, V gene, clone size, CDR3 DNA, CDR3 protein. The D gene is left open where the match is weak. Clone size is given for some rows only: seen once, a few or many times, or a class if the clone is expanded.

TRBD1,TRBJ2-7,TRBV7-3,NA,TGTGCCAGCAGCCCCCAACGACAGGGGTGCTACGAGCAGTACTTC,CASSPQRQGCYEQYF
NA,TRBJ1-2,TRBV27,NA,TGTGCCAGCAGCCACTACAGGGACTATGGCTACACCTTC,CASSHYRDYGYTF
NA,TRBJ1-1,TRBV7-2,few,TGTGCCAGCAGCTTATTGCGGGGGAACACTGAAGCTTTCTTT,CASSLLRGNTEAFF
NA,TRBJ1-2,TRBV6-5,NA,TGTGCCAGCAGTTATTCCACGGACAGAGATGGCTACACCTTC,CASSYSTDRDGYTF
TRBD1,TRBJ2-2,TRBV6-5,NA,TGTGCCAGCAACCGACAGGGGGCCGGGGAGCTGTTTTTT,CASNRQGAGELFF
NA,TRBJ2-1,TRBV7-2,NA,TGTGCCAGCGGATACAGGGACCTCTCCTACAATGAGCAGTTCTTC,CASGYRDLSYNEQFF
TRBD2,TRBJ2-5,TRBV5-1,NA,TGCGCCAGCAGCTTGGGACTAGCGGGGGTTTCTGGAGAGACCCAGTACTTC,CASSLGLAGVSGETQYF
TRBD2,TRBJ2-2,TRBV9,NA,TGTGCCAGCAGCGCCCCTTCTAGCGGGGGCCTGAACACCGGGGAGCTGTTTTTT,CASSAPSSGGLNTGELFF
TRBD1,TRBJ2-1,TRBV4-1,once,TGCGCCAGCAGCCCAAGGCGAGGGACAGGGGGTAGCAGTGAGCAGTTCTTC,CASSPRRGTGGSSEQFF
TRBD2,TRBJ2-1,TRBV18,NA,TGTGCCAGCACACCAGGGACTAGCAATGAGCAGTTCTTC,CASTPGTSNEQFF
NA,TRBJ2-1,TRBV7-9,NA,TGTGCCAGCAGCCTACTAGCCGTCGACAATGAGCAGTTCTTC,CASSLLAVDNEQFF
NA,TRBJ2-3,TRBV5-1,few,TGCGCCAGCAGCTTGGACGACATTTTGGATACGCAGTATTTT,CASSLDDILDTQYF
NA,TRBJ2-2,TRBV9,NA,TGTGCCAGCAGCGTCCTGGGACTTCCTGGGGGGGAGCTGTTTTTT,CASSVLGLPGGELFF
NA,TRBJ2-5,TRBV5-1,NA,TGCGCCAGCAGCACGAGGCATCAAGAGACCCAGTACTTC,CASSTRHQETQYF
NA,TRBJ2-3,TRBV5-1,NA,TGCGCCAGCAGAGGAGGCCCAGCCACAGATACGCAGTATTTT,CASRGGPATDTQYF
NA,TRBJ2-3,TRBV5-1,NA,TGCGCCAGCAGCTCCGAATGGGGGGGGGCGGATGAGTATTTT,CASSSEWGGADEYF
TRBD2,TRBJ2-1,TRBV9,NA,TGTGCCAGCAGCGTAGGTGGTAGCGGGAGCAATGAGCAGTTCTTC,CASSVGGSGSNEQFF
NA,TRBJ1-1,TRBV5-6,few,TGTGCCAGCAGCTTGGGGCCAGAAGCTTTCTTT,CASSLGPEAFF
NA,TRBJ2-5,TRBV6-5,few,TGTGCCAGCAGAAGGGACACCGCCCAAGAGACCCAGTACTTC,CASRRDTAQETQYF
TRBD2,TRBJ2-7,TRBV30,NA,TGTGCCTGGAGTCCCTGGACTAGCGGATCCTACGAGCAGTACTTC,CAWSPWTSGSYEQYF
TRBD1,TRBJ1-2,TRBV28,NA,TGTGCCAGCAGTTCCGGGACAGTCTATGGCTACACCTTC,CASSSGTVYGYTF
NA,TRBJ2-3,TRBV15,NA,TGTGCCACCAGCAGAGGACAGTTCACAGATACGCAGTATTTT,CATSRGQFTDTQYF
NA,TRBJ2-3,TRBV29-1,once,TGCAGCGGAGGGTCTAGCACAGATACGCAGTATTTT,CSGGSSTDTQYF
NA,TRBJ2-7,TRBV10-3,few,TGTGCCATCAGTGTCTCGGACATAAACGAGCAGTACTTC,CAISVSDINEQYF
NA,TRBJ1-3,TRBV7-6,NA,TGTGCCAGCAGTTCCGGGATGTCTGGAAACACCATATATTTT,CASSSGMSGNTIYF
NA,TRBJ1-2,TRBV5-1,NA,TGCGCCAGCAGCTTGTCGGGGTATCGGGTCTATGGCTACACCTTC,CASSLSGYRVYGYTF
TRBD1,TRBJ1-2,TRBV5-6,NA,TGTGCCAGCAGCTTATTGTCACCCTTCGGGACAGACTTCTATGGCTACACCTTC,CASSLLSPFGTDFYGYTF
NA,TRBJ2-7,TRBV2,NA,TGTGCCAGCAGTAAAACGACAGGACTCTCCTACGAGCAGTACTTC,CASSKTTGLSYEQYF
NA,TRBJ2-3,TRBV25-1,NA,TGTGCCAGCAGTGAGACAGCTAGCACAGATACGCAGTATTTT,CASSETASTDTQYF
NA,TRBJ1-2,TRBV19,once,TGTGCCAGTAGTAGCATTGGAGTTGCAGCGGACTACTATGGCTACACCTTC,CASSSIGVAADYYGYTF
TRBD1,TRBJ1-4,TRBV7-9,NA,TGTGCCAGCAGCCTTTACAGGGGGTTGGAACTGTTTTTT,CASSLYRGLELFF
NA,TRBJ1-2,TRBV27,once,TGTGCCAGCAGCCTCACCCGAGGGAGTAACTATGGCTACACCTTC,CASSLTRGSNYGYTF
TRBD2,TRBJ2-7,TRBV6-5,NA,TGTGCCAGCAGTGCCGGGGCTAGCGGTTACTACGAGCAGTACTTC,CASSAGASGYYEQYF
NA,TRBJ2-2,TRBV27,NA,TGTGCCAGCAGTTTACCAGGCTCCAACGGGGAGCTGTTTTTT,CASSLPGSNGELFF
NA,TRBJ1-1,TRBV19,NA,TGTGCCAGTAGCCAGGTGGGTGAAGCTTTCTTT,CASSQVGEAFF
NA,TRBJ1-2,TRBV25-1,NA,TGTGCCAGCAGTGAAGACAGGCGACCCTATGGCTACACCTTC,CASSEDRRPYGYTF
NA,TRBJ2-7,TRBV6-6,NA,TGTGCCAGCAGTTCACCGGGCTACGAGCAGTACTTC,CASSSPGYEQYF
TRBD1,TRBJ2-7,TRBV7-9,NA,TGTGCCAGCAGCTCCGGGACAGGGGGCAACGAGCAGTACTTC,CASSSGTGGNEQYF
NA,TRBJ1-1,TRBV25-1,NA,TGTGCCAGCTATGAGGATGGACACCACGAACAAGCTTTCTTT,CASYEDGHHEQAFF
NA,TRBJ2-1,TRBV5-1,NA,TGCGCCAGCAGCTTGGGGCTAGCGCAGTACAATGAGCAGTTCTTC,CASSLGLAQYNEQFF
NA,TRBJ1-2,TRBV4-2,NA,TGTGCCAGCAGCCAAGGTTCAGGGGTAGAAGGCTACACCTTC,CASSQGSGVEGYTF
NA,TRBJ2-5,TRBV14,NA,TGTGCCAGCAGCCCCCAAGCTCGGAGAGAAGAGACCCAGTACTTC,CASSPQARREETQYF
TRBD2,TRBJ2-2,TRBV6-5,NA,TGTGCCAGCAGAGCGGGAGTCGGCACCGGGGAGCTGTTTTTT,CASRAGVGTGELFF
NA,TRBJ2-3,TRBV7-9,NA,TGTGCCAGCAGCTTATTCGCAGATACGCAGTATTTT,CASSLFADTQYF
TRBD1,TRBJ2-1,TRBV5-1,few,TGCGCCAGCAGCATCCACTCGACAGGGGACAATGAGCAGTTCTTC,CASSIHSTGDNEQFF
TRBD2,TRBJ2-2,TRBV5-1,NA,TGCGCCAGCAGCCTACTAGCGGGAGACACCGGGGAGCTGTTTTTT,CASSLLAGDTGELFF
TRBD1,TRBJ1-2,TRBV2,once,TGTGCCAGCATGACGAGGGACAGCAACTATGGCTACACCTTC,CASMTRDSNYGYTF
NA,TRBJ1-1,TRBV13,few,TGTGCCAGCAGAGGTCGGGGGGGGATGAACACTGAAGCTTTCTTT,CASRGRGGMNTEAFF
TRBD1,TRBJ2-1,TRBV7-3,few,TGTGCCAGCAGCCATAGACAGGGGTCCTACAATGAGCAGTTCTTC,CASSHRQGSYNEQFF
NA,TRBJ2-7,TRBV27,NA,TGTGCCAGCAGTTTAACACTAGTGGGTGAGCAGTACTTC,CASSLTLVGEQYF
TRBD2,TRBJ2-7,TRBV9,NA,TGTGCCAGCAGCCTAGGGTCTAGCGGGGGCTCCTACGAGCAGTACTTC,CASSLGSSGGSYEQYF
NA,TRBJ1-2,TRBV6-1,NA,TGTGCCAGCAGTGATCCCACAGGCTACACCTTC,CASSDPTGYTF